This T cell receptor (beta chain) was sequenced during a study of molecular identifiers for immune sequencing clone quantification. Naive CD8 T cell sorting was performed on the CD8+CD4-CCR7+CD45RA+ phenotype. Germline CDR1 SGHVS, CDR2 FNYEAQ. The V and J ends lost 0 bases and 4 bases respectively, with 10 bases between them. The CDR3 runs to 14 residues. This clonotype was seen repeatedly, ten times or more. Using its own MiXCR run on the PCR reads, TCRdb lists one record per CDR3 protein. Among under 350,000 distinct CDR3 sequences listed, roughly a quarter were seen once. What was sequenced was naive CD8+ T cells from blood, with Jurkat cell RNA spiked in. Subset of the sample: FACS-sorted CD8+CD4-CCR7+CD45RA+ naive T cells. The V and J genes are TRBV7-6 and TRBJ2-7; D could derive from TRBD1 or TRBD2 (5 bases each). This TCR was sampled from a human donor in good health. Some libraries in this study had Jurkat cell RNA spiked in. CDR3 coding DNA: TGTGCCAGCAGCTTAGCGGGGGTAGGATACGAGCAGTACTTC. This encodes CASSLAGVGYEQYF.